The clone carrying this T cell receptor beta chain was picked up a small number of times. Germline CDR1 and CDR2: MNHEY and SVGAGI. V lost 2 bases and J 1 base, leaving 11 bases between the germline ends. The CDR3 runs 15 residues. MiXCR, applied by TCRdb to the RT-PCR reads, yields one record per CDR3 protein. The repertoire holds 650,000 to 800,000 distinct CDR3 sequences, with more than 13% as singletons. This clonotype was obtained from a female donor in good health, serving as a healthy control. Material: memory CD4+ T cells from blood. The rearrangement uses TRBV6-5 and TRBJ1-1; D not certain. The CDR3 here is CASSYDGVGNTEAFF. The CDR3 nucleotides are TGTGCCAGCAGTTACGATGGGGTTGGGAACACTGAAGCTTTCTTT.